Detailed here is one T cell receptor (beta chain). This entry belongs to a study of OX40 agonist ivuxolimab in advanced cancers. The method was immunoSEQ multiplex PCR; TCRdb's version includes in-frame clones alone and lacks a portion of them. The sample records 94,000 or so clones, about 80% being singletons. The germline V gene has CDR1 SGDLS and CDR2 YYNGEE. The CDR3 loop spans 15 amino acids. Trimming pared 2 bases from V and 2 bases from J, leaving 11 bases between. The TCR originated in an adult with an advanced solid tumor such as melanoma, head and neck, liver or kidney cancer. The input for sequencing was CD4+ or CD8+ T cells sorted from blood, taken in a trial of the OX40 agonist ivuxolimab. The rearrangement joins TRBV9 to TRBJ2-1; D remains unclear. Written as DNA, the CDR3 is TGTGCCAGCAGCGTGTCAGGTGATCCCTACAATGAGCAGTTCTTC. Its protein is CASSVSGDPYNEQFF.